What follows are 9 T cell receptor beta chains derived from one specimen sequenced in a study of beta chain features in type 1 diabetes. Study results and caveats: Shorter TCRB CDR3s, moderately but significantly so, marked every one of the four CD4+ subsets in Type 1 diabetes patients.

The sequenced template was cDNA made from the entire isolated RNA. Profiling relied on immunoSEQ multiplex PCR, and the TCRdb table lists in-frame clones only, not all of them. The sample lists 500,000 to 850,000 clones, roughly an eighth occurring once. Their antigens remain unidentified. Sequencing input: naive CD4+ T cells from blood. Receptor source: a man between 18 and 29 years old with type 1 diabetes.

V usage is TRBV7-2 and J usage is TRBJ2-3, with D perhaps matching TRBD2 (7 bases). Trimming cost V 7 bases and J 3 bases, with 17 bases left between them. Looked up from germline, CDR1 is SGHTA and CDR2 is FQGNSA. The CDR3 contains 15 residues. The DNA for the CDR3 is TGTGCCAGCATCCGAGGGGGGGTTGGGACAGATACGCAGTATTTT. This encodes CASIRGGVGTDTQYF.

This clone has only a few counts. The chain employs TRBV2 and TRBJ2-3; 7 nucleotides line up with TRBD1. CDR1 is SNHLY, CDR2 FYNNEI, per germline. Germline trimming cut 4 bases from V and 9 bases from J; bases unmatched to any gene: 7. The CDR3 totals 13 residues. CDR3 region: CASSGPPGQTQYF. CDR3 sequence (DNA): TGTGCCAGCAGTGGCCCTCCGGGACAGACGCAGTATTTT.

This clone appeared a few times. The chain is built from TRBV14 and TRBJ2-2; D is possibly TRBD2 (6 bases). Germline assignment: CDR1 SGHDN and CDR2 FVKESK. This CDR3 has 13 amino acids. V dropped 8 bases and J dropped 1 base, with 8 bases sitting between them. CDR3 residues: CASARGNTGELFF. The CDR3 nucleotides read TGTGCCAGCGCGCGGGGGAACACCGGGGAGCTGTTTTTT.

This clone was seen more than once but under ten times. The chain joins TRBV25-1 to TRBJ2-2; D is perhaps TRBD2 (6 bases). The CDR3 extends over 15 amino acids. V was shortened by 3 bases and J by 8 bases, with 16 bases between the two germline ends. From germline, CDR1 is MGHDK and CDR2 SYGVNS. As DNA, the CDR3 is TGTGCCAGCAGTGATGCAGGGCGGGACCTGGGGGAGCTGTTTTTT. Translation: CASSDAGRDLGELFF.

The V gene is TRBV30, the J gene TRBJ2-1, with TRBD1 matching 9 bases. CDR1 GTSNPN and CDR2 SVGIG come from the germline V gene (reference sequence). With V trimmed by 4 bases and J by 10 bases, 8 bases remained unmatched. The CDR3 is 13 residues long. This chain's CDR3 is CAWIGTGISEQFF. The CDR3 bases are TGTGCCTGGATCGGGACAGGGATAAGCGAGCAGTTCTTC.

This clone was picked up a small number of times. The sample has other DNA sequences that encode this CDR3 too. V is TRBV18 and J is TRBJ2-3; 7 nucleotides agree with TRBD2. Trimming at V came to 3 bases and at J to 4 bases, leaving 4 bases not matched to a gene. From germline, CDR1 is KGHSH and CDR2 LQKENI. The CDR3 length is 14 residues. CDR3 sequence reads: CASSPASGADTQYF. The DNA of the CDR3 is TGTGCCAGCTCACCGGCTAGCGGTGCAGATACGCAGTATTTT.

This clone turned up a few times. The rearrangement links TRBV14 to TRBJ2-2; D possibly corresponds to TRBD1 (5 bases). The CDR3 contains 14 residues. V was clipped by 7 bases and J by 3 bases, with 12 bases between them. Germline assignment: CDR1 SGHDN and CDR2 FVKESK. The CDR3 is CASNRRGYTGELFF. CDR3 in DNA: TGTGCCAGCAATAGAAGGGGATACACCGGGGAGCTGTTTTTT.

Remarks on this clone: Other DNA sequences in the same sample also yield this CDR3. The CDR3 loop reads CASSLDLGGYTF. The CDR3 DNA is TGCGCCAGCAGCTTGGATTTGGGCGGCTACACCTTC. The genes are TRBV5-1 and TRBJ1-2; no firm D call. Germline values: CDR1 SGHRS, CDR2 YFSETQ. There are 12 residues in the CDR3. Trimming took off 0 bases at V and 8 bases at J, with 8 bases between the two ends.

The chain joins TRBV4-3 to TRBJ2-3, with 12 bases fitting TRBD2. The CDR3 sequence is 15 residues long. V was clipped by 0 bases and J by 5 bases; unmatched bases: 0. Germline V gene data show CDR1 as LGHNA and CDR2 as YSLEER. CDR3 loop: CASSQEGLAGDTQYF. Written as DNA, the CDR3 is TGCGCCAGCAGCCAAGAGGGACTAGCGGGAGATACGCAGTATTTT.